This T cell receptor beta chain was sequenced during a study of T cells in narcolepsy. Study overall: Enrolled donors included narcolepsy type 1 or type 2 patients and healthy controls.

The repertoire was sequenced with immunoSEQ multiplex PCR; TCRdb's copy has only in-frame clones and lacks some. The top ten hold over 0.95% of the sample, which has approximately 30,000 clones, 84% seen once. CDR1 and CDR2 (germline): GTSNPN, SVGIG (reference sequence). The CDR3 is 11 residues long. Trimming took off 5 bases at V and 7 bases at J, with 9 bases between the two ends. The sequenced sample was CD45RA- memory CD4+ T cells from PBMCs. The V call is TRBV30, the J call TRBJ1-3; D is possibly TRBD1 (5 bases). The TCR sequence derives from a human donor with narcolepsy. CDR3 sequence reads: CAWGGSNTIYF. The CDR3 DNA follows: TGTGCCTGGGGGGGGAGTAACACCATATATTTT.